A single sample gave rise to the 5 T cell receptor beta chains below, sequenced in a study of blood T cell repertoires in COVID-19. Sequencing was performed with immunoSEQ multiplex PCR; in TCRdb, only in-frame clones are kept and a portion is missing. The sample yields about 110,000 clones, 88% seen once. What was sequenced was peripheral blood. The receptors were gathered from a human donor in a cohort sampled during active COVID-19.

The chain couples TRBV7-3 to TRBJ2-3; tentatively, D is TRBD2 (6 bases). The CDR3 covers 14 residues. In germline, CDR1 is SGHTA, CDR2 FQGTGA. V was pared by 4 bases and J by 2 bases, with 10 bases between. The CDR3 here is CASSSGLITDTQYF. The CDR3 coding sequence is TGTGCCAGCAGCTCGGGACTTATCACAGATACGCAGTATTTT.

The chain has TRBV13 and TRBJ2-7; 11 bases are a match to TRBD1. CDR1 and CDR2 (germline): PRHDT, FYEKMQ (reference sequence). The CDR3 is 16 residues long. Germline trimming cut 5 bases from V and 5 bases from J; bases unmatched to any gene: 11. CDR3 nucleotides: TGTGCCAGCAGCCCCCTCGGGACAGGGGGGCAAGACGAGCAGTACTTC. Amino acids: CASSPLGTGGQDEQYF. The full variable domain, in which reference TRBV13 and TRBJ2-7 provide the parts outside the CDR3, is AAGVIQSPRHLIKEKRETATLKCYPIPRHDTVYWYQQGPGQDPQFLISFYEKMQSDKGSIPDRFSAQQFSDYHSELNMSSLELGDSALYFCASSPLGTGGQDEQYFGPGTRLTVT.

CDR3 sequence: CASIVGRNTEAFF. CDR3 in DNA: TGTGCCAGTATCGTGGGGAGGAACACTGAAGCTTTCTTT. The rearrangement joins TRBV12-3 or TRBV12-4 to TRBJ1-1; D is uncertain. V shed 9 bases and J shed 1 base, with 12 bases lying between them. CDR3 length equals 13 residues.

The chain is built from TRBV7-9 and TRBJ1-2, with 10 positions matching TRBD1. V trimming: 2 bases; J trimming: 9 bases; junction bases outside the gene matches: 12. The CDR3 runs to 16 residues. CDR1 is SEHNR, CDR2 FQNEAQ, per germline (reference sequence). CDR3 DNA sequence: TGTGCCAGCAGCTTAACCGCGACAGGGGGCGGGGGTAGCTACACCTTC. Protein product: CASSLTATGGGGSYTF.

The chain recombines TRBV6-2 or TRBV6-3 with TRBJ1-6; D gene unclear. The CDR3 totals 12 residues. Trimming removed 1 base at V and 10 bases at J, with 5 bases between. The germline V gene has CDR1 MNHEY and CDR2 SVGEGT. The DNA of the CDR3 is TGTGCCAGCAGTTACTTATTCTCACCCCTCCACTTT. Amino acid sequence: CASSYLFSPLHF.